Listed below are T cell receptor beta chains from one sample, sequenced in a study of OX40 agonist ivuxolimab in advanced cancers. The method was immunoSEQ multiplex PCR; TCRdb's version includes in-frame clones alone and lacks a portion of them. This table holds around 80,000 clones, roughly 92% found once. The source material was CD4+ or CD8+ T cells sorted from blood, sampled in a trial of the OX40 agonist ivuxolimab. The receptors derive from an adult with an advanced solid tumor such as melanoma, head and neck, liver or kidney cancer. Both conserved end residues are part of each CDR3. Where a row states a size, it is once, few, many or the class of an expanded clone; other rows omit it.

>TRBJ2-7|TRBV5-6|NA
CASSLTGTGGGEQYF
>TRBJ2-7|TRBV10-3|NA
CAIGSGQETYEQYF
>TRBJ2-5|TRBV7-8|NA
CASSFRPGLAGFRSQETQYF
>TRBJ1-2|TRBV6-1|once
CASRAGTGRYGYTF
>TRBJ2-5|TRBV7-9|NA
CASSPQGSQYF
>TRBJ2-7|TRBV19|NA
CASRPKLAGGYEQYF
>TRBJ2-5|TRBV6-5|NA
CASSYSQTSQGETQYF
>TRBJ1-2|TRBV6-5|NA
CASSYSRLGQGYGYTF
>TRBJ1-2|TRBV5-6|NA
CASSGSQTVYGYTF
>TRBJ2-7|TRBV19|NA
CASSILAGGPYEQYF
>TRBJ2-5|TRBV30|NA
CAWSGQGGETQYF
>TRBJ1-1|TRBV6-5|NA
CASSLGRNTEAFF
>TRBJ2-3|TRBV5-4|NA
CASSSRDSYRTDTQYF
>TRBJ1-1|TRBV27|few
CASKTGQNTEAFF
>TRBJ2-3|TRBV10-3|NA
CAISVLLAGVDTQYF
>TRBJ1-1|TRBV18|few
CASSLNRDRSTEAFF
>TRBJ2-5|TRBV14|once
CASRSSGSGAIGTQYF
>TRBJ2-1|TRBV18|NA
CASSLESRRGASYNEQFF
>TRBJ1-1|TRBV7-3|NA
CASSTQENTEAFF
>TRBJ2-7|TRBV9|NA
CASSVGLGDGTYEQYF
>TRBJ2-1|TRBV14|NA
CASSPSSGPYNEQFF
>TRBJ2-3|TRBV7-6|NA
CASSLAPGDNTDTQYF
>TRBJ1-1|TRBV5-6|once
CASSFRDYTEAFF
>TRBJ1-1|TRBV11-2|NA
CASSLEWGTEAFF
>TRBJ2-3|TRBV2|NA
CASSAPVGFTDTQYF